A single sample gave rise to the 28 T cell receptor beta chains below, sequenced in a study of identical twins. Via MiXCR, TCRdb re-called the 5' RACE reads, giving one row per CDR3 protein. The repertoire includes over 550,000 distinct CDR3 sequences, about 7.1% of them detected once, and 1.5% to 2% sits in the top ten. The same data also went into a second study, on yellow fever vaccine responses in identical twins.

Sequenced material: PBMCs. The source is a woman younger than 30 in good health.

This clonotype was seen many times. This chain uses TRBV24-1 with TRBJ2-1; 11 bases are shared with TRBD2. This CDR3 has 21 amino acids. J gave up 0 bases and V 9 bases, and 21 bases lay outside the gene matches. Looked up from germline, CDR1 is KGHDR and CDR2 is SFDVKD. The CDR3 region has the DNA TGTGCCACCGCAGCAGGGATCGGGACTAGCGGAGCCTACAGCTCCTACAATGAGCAGTTCTTC. Translating it yields CATAAGIGTSGAYSSYNEQFF.

The CDR3 sequence is CALLSYEQYV. Written as DNA, the CDR3 is TGTGCCCTCCTCTCCTACGAGCAGTACGTC. The chain employs TRBV28 and TRBJ2-7; D not certain. The CDR3 has 10 residues. V was clipped by 11 bases and J by 0 bases, with 5 bases between them. Germline CDR1 MDHEN, CDR2 SYDVKM.

This clonotype was recorded at least ten times. The chain links TRBV12-3 or TRBV12-4 to TRBJ2-3; a possible D gene is TRBD2 (5 bases). This CDR3 has 15 residues. Trimming left V 7 bases short and J 0 bases short, with 14 bases between. This CDR3 is CASMFAGVSTDTQYF. CDR3 sequence (DNA): TGTGCCAGCATGTTCGCGGGTGTAAGCACAGATACGCAGTATTTT.

This clonotype has ten or more counts. V gene TRBV25-1 combines with J gene TRBJ1-1, with TRBD1 as a possible D gene (5 bases). CDR1 MGHDK and CDR2 SYGVNS come from the germline V gene. The CDR3 is 15 residues long. V shed 4 bases and J shed 7 bases, with 19 bases lying between them. CDR3 coding DNA: TGTGCCAGCAGTGGGACGGACAAGAATGCTCGTGAAGCTTTCTTT. Translation: CASSGTDKNAREAFF. Full variable domain (missing parts from reference TRBV25-1 and TRBJ1-1): EADIYQTPRYLVIGTGKKITLECSQTMGHDKMYWYQQDPGMELHLIHYSYGVNSTEKGDLSSESTVSRIRTEHFPLTLESARPSHTSQYLCASSGTDKNAREAFFGQGTRLTVV.

This clonotype was counted between two and nine times. V and J are TRBV9 and TRBJ2-3, with TRBD1 matching 7 bases. The germline V gene encodes CDR1 SGDLS and CDR2 YYNGEE. This CDR3 is built from 16 residues. J gave up 3 bases and V 4 bases, and 11 bases lay outside the gene matches. The CDR3 DNA follows: TGTGCCAGCAGCCCACACCAGGGGGATAGAACAGATACGCAGTATTTT. Its protein product is CASSPHQGDRTDTQYF.

The chain combines TRBV18 with TRBJ1-1; 10 bases are a match to TRBD1. This CDR3 contains 16 residues. The ends lost 4 bases at V and 2 bases at J; junction bases unmatched: 7. Per the germline V gene, CDR1 is KGHSH and CDR2 is LQKENI. CDR3 coding DNA: TGTGCCAGCTCACTATCCGGGACAGGGGCAAACACTGAAGCTTTCTTT. Protein: CASSLSGTGANTEAFF.

The table lists this clonotype with many counts. The V call is TRBV24-1, the J call TRBJ2-3, with 12 bases fitting TRBD2. V dropped 5 bases and J dropped 5; count of bases not matched to a gene: 7. Germline V lookup: CDR1 KGHDR, CDR2 SFDVKD. This CDR3 is built from 16 residues. As DNA, the CDR3 is TGTGCCACCAGTGGGCGGACTAGCGGGATTGGAGATACGCAGTATTTT. Amino acids: CATSGRTSGIGDTQYF.

V usage is TRBV7-9 and J usage is TRBJ2-7, with D uncertain. Trimming removed 5 bases from V and 1 base from J, with 12 bases in between. The germline V gene encodes CDR1 SEHNR and CDR2 FQNEAQ (reference sequence). The CDR3 loop spans 14 amino acids. CDR3 loop: CASSPPGPSYEQYF. CDR3 in DNA: TGTGCCAGCAGCCCCCCGGGCCCGTCCTACGAGCAGTACTTC. Looking up the rest from reference TRBV7-9 and TRBJ2-7 gives the full variable domain: DTGVSQNPRHKITKRGQNVTFRCDPISEHNRLYWYRQTLGQGPEFLTYFQNEAQLEKSRLLSDRFSAERPKGSFSTLEIQRTEQGDSAMYLCASSPPGPSYEQYFGPGTRLTVT.

This clonotype was counted ten times or more. The rearrangement uses TRBV5-1 and TRBJ2-2; 11 bases line up with TRBD2. V dropped 4 bases and J dropped 7; count of bases not matched to a gene: 12. The CDR3 extends over 17 amino acids. Germline-derived CDR1 and CDR2 are SGHRS and YFSETQ. The CDR3 loop reads CASSPIRLAGSIGELFF. The CDR3 coding sequence is TGCGCCAGCAGCCCGATACGACTAGCGGGATCGATCGGGGAGCTGTTTTTT.

The V and J genes are TRBV15 and TRBJ2-2, with a possible D match to TRBD2 (5 bases). Germline V gene data show CDR1 as LNHNV and CDR2 as YYDKDF (reference sequence). The CDR3 spans 18 residues. The V and J ends lost 1 base and 4 bases respectively, with 19 bases between them. The CDR3 loop reads CATSRVAVVGAATGELFF. DNA for the CDR3: TGTGCCACCAGCAGAGTAGCTGTTGTTGGAGCGGCCACCGGGGAGCTGTTTTTT.

This clonotype has at least ten counts. V usage is TRBV12-3 or TRBV12-4 and J usage is TRBJ1-2; D may be TRBD1 (5 bases). V gave up 6 bases and J gave up 6 bases, with 14 bases separating them. This CDR3 comprises 13 residues. CDR3 protein: CASSPLGGDGYTF. CDR3 DNA: TGTGCCAGCAGCCCCCTTGGAGGGGATGGCTACACCTTC.

This clonotype occurred many times. The chain employs TRBV5-5 and TRBJ1-1; D gene uncertain. With 0 bases removed from V and 0 bases from J, the gap between germline ends came to 9 bases. The CDR3 is made up of 15 amino acids. Per germline, CDR1 SGHKS and CDR2 YYEKEE (reference sequence). This CDR3 is CASSLDPGLNTEAFF. For the CDR3, the DNA is TGTGCCAGCAGCTTGGATCCGGGGTTGAACACTGAAGCTTTCTTT.

This clonotype was counted a few times. The V gene is TRBV28, the J gene TRBJ2-7; the D gene is possibly TRBD1 (5 bases). V shed 4 bases and J shed 2 bases, with 18 bases lying between them. CDR3 length: 16 residues. Germline assignment: CDR1 MDHEN and CDR2 SYDVKM. The CDR3: CASSSRQHTNPYEQYV. CDR3 nucleotides: TGTGCCAGCAGTTCCCGACAGCATACCAACCCCTACGAGCAGTACGTC.

DNA for the CDR3: TGTGCCAGCAGGAACCAGTGGGCGGTTAGCTCCTACGAGCAGTACTTC. Residues: CASRNQWAVSSYEQYF. The chain has TRBV6-2 or TRBV6-3 and TRBJ2-7; D gene uncertain. The CDR3 has 16 amino acids. Germline lookup yields CDR1 MNHEY and CDR2 SVGEGT. V lost 6 bases and J 0 bases, leaving 18 bases between the germline ends.

This clonotype was counted many times. V gene TRBV12-3 or TRBV12-4 combines with J gene TRBJ1-1, with D uncertain. CDR3 size: 15 residues. V lost 3 bases and J 0 bases, leaving 11 bases between the germline ends. DNA of the CDR3: TGTGCCAGCAGTTTCCCCGCGACTTTGAACACTGAAGCTTTCTTT. Its translation: CASSFPATLNTEAFF.

This clonotype was seen only a few times. The chain recombines TRBV2 with TRBJ1-5; D perhaps matches TRBD1 (6 bases). This CDR3 is 15 amino acids long. Between the trimmed V and J ends, which lost 2 bases and 2 bases, there was a span of 10 bases. The germline CDR1 and CDR2 sequences are SNHLY and FYNNEI. CDR3 in amino acids: CASSELGAGNQPQHF. The CDR3 DNA reads TGTGCCAGCAGTGAATTGGGGGCAGGCAATCAGCCCCAGCATTTT.

In its sample, this clonotype was seen a few times. The chain has TRBV12-3 or TRBV12-4 and TRBJ2-2; 10 positions match TRBD1. This CDR3 region has 15 residues. Trimming cost V 8 bases and J 7 bases; bases outside gene matches: 10. CDR3 in DNA: TGTGCCAGCTCTCCGGGACAGGGGATGGGCGGGGAGCTGTTTTTT. Encoded protein: CASSPGQGMGGELFF.

Ten or more counts support this clonotype. The V gene is TRBV29-1, the J gene TRBJ2-3, with D possibly being TRBD2 (6 bases). V lost 4 bases and J 5 bases, leaving 13 bases between the germline ends. Germline V CDR1 and CDR2: SQVTM, ANQGSEA. The CDR3 length is 13 residues. CDR3 sequence (DNA): TGCAGCGTTGCCGGTGGAGGGAAAGATACGCAGTATTTT. Translation gives CSVAGGGKDTQYF.

This chain joins TRBV6-1 and TRBJ2-1; 8 nucleotides match TRBD1. From germline, CDR1 is MNHNS and CDR2 SASEGT. The CDR3 has 14 residues. J was trimmed by 5 bases and V by 8 bases; bases with no gene match: 8. CDR3 region: CASFPGQGHNEQFF. The CDR3, as DNA: TGTGCCAGCTTTCCAGGACAGGGTCACAATGAGCAGTTCTTC.

V and J are TRBV4-1 and TRBJ2-1, with TRBD1 matching 7 bases. The CDR3 loop spans 15 amino acids. V shed 0 bases, J shed 3 bases, and the junction held 2 bases outside the gene matches. Germline CDR1 MGHRA, CDR2 YSYEKL. The chain's CDR3 is CASSQDRDSYNEQFF. The CDR3 coding sequence is TGCGCCAGCAGCCAAGATCGGGACAGCTACAATGAGCAGTTCTTC.

This clonotype has just a few counts. The V and J genes are TRBV28 and TRBJ2-7, with 12 bases identical to TRBD1. The V segment lost 6 bases and the J segment 4 bases; nucleotides outside the gene matches: 7. This CDR3 is built from 15 residues. Looked up from germline, CDR1 is MDHEN and CDR2 is SYDVKM. As DNA, the CDR3 is TGTGCCAGCAGGCCCGGGACAGGGGGCTGGTACGAGCAGTACTTC. Residues: CASRPGTGGWYEQYF.

This clonotype appeared a few times. The chain combines TRBV6-1 with TRBJ2-1; either TRBD1 or TRBD2 may supply D (5 bases each). The germline V and J ends were trimmed by 9 bases and 4 bases, with 19 bases remaining between them. This CDR3 contains 15 residues. CDR1 is MNHNS and CDR2 is SASEGT in the germline V gene. CDR3 amino acids: CASGTLQVGYNEQFF. DNA of the CDR3: TGTGCCAGTGGGACGTTACAGGTCGGGTACAATGAGCAGTTCTTC.

This clonotype was seen repeatedly, ten times or more. The V call is TRBV14, the J call TRBJ2-5; D remains ambiguous. The CDR3 loop spans 13 amino acids. Trimming cost V 4 bases and J 4 bases, with 10 bases left between them. The germline gives CDR1 SGHDN, CDR2 FVKESK. The CDR3, as DNA: TGTGCCAGCAGCCTAGTAAGGAGAGAGACCCAGTACTTC. Translation gives CASSLVRRETQYF.

A few counts support this clonotype. This rearrangement joins TRBV5-6 to TRBJ2-1; no reliable D call. Germline V gene lookup returns CDR1 SGHDT and CDR2 YYEEEE. The V and J ends lost 6 bases and 5 bases respectively, with 9 bases between them. The CDR3 is made up of 12 amino acids. CDR3 bases: TGTGCCAGCACCCTTGACGACAATGAGCAGTTCTTC. Translation gives CASTLDDNEQFF.

This chain joins TRBV6-5 and TRBJ1-1; tentative D call: TRBD1 (6 bases). Germline values: CDR1 MNHEY, CDR2 SVGAGI. The CDR3 consists of 15 residues. Trimming shortened V by 6 bases and J by 0 bases, and 14 bases separated the two germline ends. This chain's CDR3 is CASSLGGSVNTEAFF. The CDR3 DNA is TGTGCCAGCAGCTTAGGGGGAAGTGTGAACACTGAAGCTTTCTTT.

The gene calls are TRBV7-6 and TRBJ2-2; TRBD2 aligns across 10 bases. Germline values: CDR1 SGHVS, CDR2 FNYEAQ. The CDR3 is made up of 14 amino acids. J lost 4 bases, V lost 5 bases, and 1 base had no gene match. As DNA, the CDR3 is TGTGCCAGCAGCACTAGCGGGACCACCGGGGAGCTGTTTTTT. Residues: CASSTSGTTGELFF.

This clonotype was counted ten times or more. The V and J genes are TRBV13 and TRBJ2-7, with D perhaps being TRBD1 or TRBD2 (6 bases each). V was clipped by 5 bases and J by 0 bases, with 17 bases between them. CDR1 and CDR2 from the germline V gene are PRHDT and FYEKMQ (reference sequence). CDR3 length: 16 residues. CDR3 sequence reads: CASSPSVGGSSYEQYF. In DNA form, the CDR3 reads TGTGCCAGCAGCCCCTCGGTCGGGGGCAGCTCCTACGAGCAGTACTTC.

The chain joins TRBV20-1 to TRBJ1-4; no clear D. Trimming left V 0 bases short and J 0 bases short, with 14 bases between. Looked up from germline, CDR1 is DFQATT and CDR2 is SNEGSKA (reference sequence). This CDR3 contains 17 residues. The CDR3 DNA reads as TGCAGTGCTAGAGAATTGGGCAGACGCACAACTAATGAAAAACTGTTTTTT. Its protein is CSARELGRRTTNEKLFF.